The next 23 T cell receptor beta chains were all read from a single sample in a study of T cells in tuberculosis. Sequencing used immunoSEQ multiplex PCR; TCRdb keeps in-frame clones, though not all of them. This table holds 35,000 to 40,000 clones, 85% to 95% found once. Sequencing was carried out using PBMCs. The receptors were gathered from a donor aged 10-35 years with latent tuberculosis or without tuberculosis infection. Some clones in this sample may be carry-over from other donors' samples.

This chain connects TRBV5-1 to TRBJ2-6; perhaps TRBD1 as D (5 bases). The CDR3 totals 16 residues. V shed 3 bases and J shed 0 bases, with 10 bases lying between them. From germline, CDR1 is SGHRS and CDR2 YFSETQ. The CDR3 region has the DNA TGCGCCAGCAGCTCGTCAGGGATCTCTGGGGCCAACGTCCTGACTTTC. It encodes CASSSSGISGANVLTF.

The gene calls are TRBV9 and TRBJ2-3; possibly TRBD2 for D (7 bases). This CDR3 is 16 amino acids long. CDR1 is SGDLS and CDR2 is YYNGEE in the germline V gene. The V end lost 1 base, the J end lost 6 bases, and 18 bases lay between the germline ends. Here the CDR3 DNA reads TGTGCCAGCAGCGTACGGAGGGGGGGGCCGGGGGATACGCAGTATTTT. Translating gives CASSVRRGGPGDTQYF.

CDR3 bases: TGCAGCGCTCTAGCTTTTTTGACTGGAAACACCATATATTTT. Translating it yields CSALAFLTGNTIYF. This chain connects TRBV29-1 to TRBJ1-3; D remains ambiguous. The CDR3 consists of 14 residues. Germline V lookup: CDR1 SQVTM, CDR2 ANQGSEA. V was clipped by 7 bases and J by 2 bases, with 15 bases between them.

This chain links TRBV27 with TRBJ1-2; 8 nucleotides align to TRBD1. Germline CDR1 reads MNHEY; CDR2 reads SMNVEV (reference sequence). This CDR3 is built from 14 residues. The junction had 1 base not matched to a gene; V was cut back by 3 bases and J by 1 base. CDR3 sequence (DNA): TGTGCCAGCAGTTTGACAGGGGTTAACTATGGCTACACCTTC. Protein sequence: CASSLTGVNYGYTF.

The V gene is TRBV9, the J gene TRBJ1-4, with 10 bases identical to TRBD1. CDR3 length equals 14 residues. V gave up 4 bases and J gave up 8 bases; unmatched junction bases: 5. Looked up from germline, CDR1 is SGDLS and CDR2 is YYNGEE. As DNA, the CDR3 is TGTGCCAGCAGCCTACGGACAGGGGGAGAAAAACTGTTTTTT. This sequence encodes CASSLRTGGEKLFF.

This sequence joins TRBV29-1 and TRBJ2-7, with 7 bases aligning to TRBD1. V lost 3 bases to trimming and J lost 0 bases; unmatched junction nucleotides: 8. Germline-derived CDR1 and CDR2 are SQVTM and ANQGSEA. CDR3 length: 15 amino acids. The DNA for the CDR3 is TGCAGCGTTGAGACTGGCGCAGGGGGCTCCTACGAGCAGTACTTC. Amino acids: CSVETGAGGSYEQYF.

This rearrangement joins TRBV6-1 to TRBJ2-7; D is perhaps TRBD1 (7 bases). V was shortened by 5 bases and J by 3 bases, with 14 bases between the two germline ends. This CDR3 spans 14 amino acids. From germline, CDR1 is MNHNS and CDR2 SASEGT. The CDR3 region has the DNA TGTGCCAGCAGTCCAGGCGGGACAGTCTACGAGCAGTACTTC. This gives the protein CASSPGGTVYEQYF.

CDR3 loop: CASSYFSGDQETQYF. The CDR3 DNA sequence: TGTGCCAGCAGTTACTTTAGCGGGGACCAAGAGACCCAGTACTTC. The chain recombines TRBV6-5 with TRBJ2-5; 8 positions agree with TRBD2. This CDR3 spans 15 amino acids. The germline CDR1 and CDR2 sequences are MNHEY and SVGAGI. V dropped 1 base and J dropped 0; count of bases not matched to a gene: 1.

J is TRBJ2-1 and V is TRBV4-1; possible D gene TRBD2, 5 bases. V was clipped by 0 bases and J by 4 bases, with 13 bases between them. The CDR3 runs 16 residues. The germline V gene has CDR1 MGHRA and CDR2 YSYEKL. The DNA for the CDR3 is TGCGCCAGCAGCCAAGAAGCCAGTCCGGGATACAATGAGCAGTTCTTC. Protein product: CASSQEASPGYNEQFF.

The rearrangement uses TRBV12-5 and TRBJ1-1; D not resolved. The CDR3 sequence is 13 residues long. Per the germline V gene, CDR1 is LGHNT and CDR2 is FRNRAP. The V and J ends lost 4 bases and 7 bases respectively, with 13 bases between them. CDR3 coding DNA: TGTGCTAGTGGTTACGGAGGTCGTGATGAAGCTTTCTTT. It yields the protein CASGYGGRDEAFF.

V is TRBV7-6 and J is TRBJ1-2; TRBD1 matches at 8 bases. The length of the CDR3 is 16 residues. V was pared by 1 base and J by 0 bases, with 4 bases of the junction left unmatched. From germline, CDR1 is SGHVS and CDR2 FNYEAQ. The CDR3 DNA sequence: TGTGCCAGCAGCTTAGGAGGACAGGGTCCTAACTATGGCTACACCTTC. Translating gives CASSLGGQGPNYGYTF.

The V gene is TRBV27, the J gene TRBJ2-7; TRBD1 aligns across 8 bases. The CDR3 is 14 residues long. Germline loops: CDR1 MNHEY, CDR2 SMNVEV (reference sequence). J lost 7 bases, V lost 5 bases, and 10 bases had no gene match. CDR3 coding DNA: TGTGCCAGCAGTCGCAGGGACAGGCCGAGAGAGCAGTACTTC. Translated: CASSRRDRPREQYF.

This chain uses TRBV5-1 with TRBJ2-3, with 9 bases matching TRBD1. Germline CDR1 reads SGHRS; CDR2 reads YFSETQ. The CDR3 consists of 16 residues. The V segment lost 1 base and the J segment 4 bases; nucleotides outside the gene matches: 7. The CDR3 spells CASSLWGQGLPDTQYF. CDR3 coding DNA: TGCGCCAGCAGCTTGTGGGGACAGGGTCTCCCAGATACGCAGTATTTT.

The gene calls are TRBV29-1 and TRBJ1-4; TRBD1 might be the D (6 bases). This CDR3 spans 14 amino acids. Looked up from germline, CDR1 is SQVTM and CDR2 is ANQGSEA. Trimming took off 4 bases at V and 6 bases at J, with 15 bases between the two ends. The CDR3 DNA reads TGCAGCGTTGGGGGGGGGCAGGGCGATGAAAAACTGTTTTTT. Residues: CSVGGGQGDEKLFF. The full variable domain, completed using reference TRBV29-1 and TRBJ1-4, is SAVISQKPSRDICQRGTSLTIQCQVDSQVTMMFWYRQQPGQSLTLIATANQGSEATYESGFVIDKFPISRPNLTFSTLTVSNMSPEDSSIYLCSVGGGQGDEKLFFGSGTQLSVL.

V is TRBV18 and J is TRBJ1-1; no reliable D call. The V gene's germline CDR1 is KGHSH and CDR2 LQKENI. This CDR3 spans 13 amino acids. V gave up 3 bases and J gave up 1 base, with 6 bases separating them. The CDR3 spells CASSPQENTEAFF. CDR3 coding DNA: TGTGCCAGCTCACCCCAGGAGAACACTGAAGCTTTCTTT.

This chain connects TRBV6-6 to TRBJ2-5; TRBD2 agrees at 8 bases. V was pared by 0 bases and J by 4 bases, with 7 bases of the junction left unmatched. Germline V lookup: CDR1 MNHNY, CDR2 SVGAGI (reference sequence). The CDR3 is 16 residues long. CDR3 in amino acids: CASSYSGGLARETQYF. The CDR3 DNA is TGTGCCAGCAGTTACTCGGGTGGACTAGCTAGAGAGACCCAGTACTTC.

In DNA form, the CDR3 reads TGCGCCAGCAGCCACCACAGGGCTAGGGAGACCCAGTACTTC. This gives the protein CASSHHRARETQYF. This chain joins TRBV4-1 and TRBJ2-5; maybe TRBD1 (6 bases). The V end was cut by 3 bases, the J end by 5 bases, with 13 bases between. The length of the CDR3 is 14 residues. The V gene's germline CDR1 is MGHRA and CDR2 YSYEKL.

The chain links TRBV7-2 to TRBJ1-5; D gene ambiguous. This CDR3 comprises 12 residues. CDR1 SGHTA and CDR2 FQGNSA come from the germline V gene. V lost 5 bases, J lost 4 bases, and 6 bases lay in between. In DNA form, the CDR3 reads TGTGCCAGCAGCCAAATTAATCAGCCCCAGCATTTT. Amino acid sequence: CASSQINQPQHF.

The chain's CDR3 is CASSPLDRGKNQPQHF. The CDR3 DNA follows: TGTGCCAGCTCACCACTCGACAGGGGAAAAAATCAGCCCCAGCATTTT. J is TRBJ1-5 and V is TRBV18; 8 bases match TRBD1. The CDR3 has 16 residues. Germline lookup yields CDR1 KGHSH and CDR2 LQKENI. After removal of 1 base from V and 4 bases from J, the junction contained 6 bases not matched to a gene.

The chain is built from TRBV11-2 and TRBJ2-3; no reliable D call. Germline-derived CDR1 and CDR2 are SGHAT and FQNNGV. V was shortened by 8 bases and J by 6 bases, with 9 bases between the two germline ends. The CDR3 is made up of 11 amino acids. CDR3 sequence (DNA): TGTGCCAGCGGCAGAACCGATACGCAGTATTTT. It encodes CASGRTDTQYF. Supplemented by reference TRBV11-2 and TRBJ2-3, the full variable domain reads EAGVAQSPRYKIIEKRQSVAFWCNPISGHATLYWYQQILGQGPKLLIQFQNNGVVDDSQLPKDRFSAERLKGVDSTLKIQPAKLEDSAVYLCASGRTDTQYFGPGTRLTVL.

V and J are TRBV6-5 and TRBJ1-1, with 12 positions matching TRBD1. This CDR3 spans 15 amino acids. V dropped 6 bases and J dropped 6; count of bases not matched to a gene: 8. Per the germline V gene, CDR1 is MNHEY and CDR2 is SVGAGI. The CDR3 DNA reads as TGTGCCAGCAGCCCAGGGACAGGGGGCCGGTCTGAAGCTTTCTTT. Protein: CASSPGTGGRSEAFF.

The count of this clone is one. J is TRBJ2-7 and V is TRBV30; TRBD1 might be the D (5 bases). The CDR3 consists of 17 residues. Germline CDR1 and CDR2: GTSNPN and SVGIG (reference sequence). The V and J ends lost 2 bases and 3 bases respectively, with 23 bases between them. The CDR3 nucleotides are TGTGCCTGGAGTCAGAAGGGTAGGGGTCGTTCTGACTACGAGCAGTACTTC. Amino acid sequence: CAWSQKGRGRSDYEQYF.

J is TRBJ1-6 and V is TRBV27; 10 bases are shared with TRBD1. Germline V gene lookup returns CDR1 MNHEY and CDR2 SMNVEV (reference sequence). V shed 6 bases and J 5 bases; nucleotides not matched to a gene: 4. This CDR3 spans 15 amino acids. DNA of the CDR3: TGTGCCAGCAGATCCGGACAGGGGGATAATTCACCCCTCCACTTT. Encoded protein: CASRSGQGDNSPLHF.